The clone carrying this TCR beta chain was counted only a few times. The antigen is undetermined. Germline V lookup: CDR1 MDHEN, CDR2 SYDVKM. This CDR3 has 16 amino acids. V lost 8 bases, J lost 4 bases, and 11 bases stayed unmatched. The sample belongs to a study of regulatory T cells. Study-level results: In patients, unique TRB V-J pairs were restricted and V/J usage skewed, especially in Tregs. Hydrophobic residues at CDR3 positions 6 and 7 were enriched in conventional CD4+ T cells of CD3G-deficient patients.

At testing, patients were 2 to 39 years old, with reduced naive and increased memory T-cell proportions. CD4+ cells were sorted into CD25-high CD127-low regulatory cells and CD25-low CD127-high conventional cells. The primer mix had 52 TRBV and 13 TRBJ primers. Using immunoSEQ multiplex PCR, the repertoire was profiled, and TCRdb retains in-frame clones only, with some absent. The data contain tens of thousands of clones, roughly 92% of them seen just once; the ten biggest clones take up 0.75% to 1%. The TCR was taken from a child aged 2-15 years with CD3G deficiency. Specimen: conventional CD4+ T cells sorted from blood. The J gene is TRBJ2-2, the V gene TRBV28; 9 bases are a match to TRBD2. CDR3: CASRRVAGDSTGELFF. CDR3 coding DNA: TGTGCCAGCCGCCGGGTAGCGGGAGATAGCACCGGGGAGCTGTTTTTT. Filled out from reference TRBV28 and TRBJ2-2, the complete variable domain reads DVKVTQSSRYLVKRTGEKVFLECVQDMDHENMFWYRQDPGLGLRLIYFSYDVKMKEKGDIPEGYSVSREKKERFSLILESASTNQTSMYLCASRRVAGDSTGELFFGEGSRLTVL.